The 32 T cell receptor beta chains below were found in one sample sequenced in a study of OX40 agonist ivuxolimab in advanced cancers. The library was generated by the immunoSEQ multiplex PCR assay. Not all clones reach the TCRdb copy of this immuneACCESS table, which keeps in-frame sequences only. Checked studies attribute under half of the gap to unresolved V genes and leave the rest unexplained. The sample table records tens of thousands of clones; more than 75% of these occur just once. The ten top clones hold approximately 35% of the sample. Sample: CD4+ or CD8+ T cells sorted from blood, taken in a trial of the OX40 agonist ivuxolimab. Receptors originate from an adult with an advanced solid tumor such as melanoma, head and neck, liver or kidney cancer.

This chain uses TRBV14 with TRBJ2-1; 7 nucleotides line up with TRBD2. Unmatched junction bases numbered 14, after V lost 0 bases and J lost 9 bases. The V gene's germline CDR1 is SGHDN and CDR2 FVKESK. The CDR3 spans 17 residues. The CDR3 loop is CASSQDTLLVAGREQFF. The DNA of the CDR3 is TGTGCCAGCAGCCAAGATACCCTTTTGGTAGCGGGTCGTGAGCAGTTCTTC. The full variable domain, in which reference TRBV14 and TRBJ2-1 provide the parts outside the CDR3, is EAGVTQFPSHSVIEKGQTVTLRCDPISGHDNLYWYRRVMGKEIKFLLHFVKESKQDESGMPNNRFLAERTGGTYSTLKVQPAELEDSGVYFCASSQDTLLVAGREQFFGPGTRLTVL.

V is TRBV7-3 and J is TRBJ2-1; 7 positions agree with TRBD2. The CDR3 length is 16 residues. J lost 3 bases, V lost 0 bases, and 5 bases had no gene match. Per the germline V gene, CDR1 is SGHTA and CDR2 is FQGTGA. CDR3: CASSLTSRGGYNEQFF. DNA of the CDR3: TGTGCCAGCAGCTTAACGTCTCGCGGGGGCTACAATGAGCAGTTCTTC.

The gene calls are TRBV18 and TRBJ2-1; 12 nucleotides line up with TRBD1. The junction had 7 bases not matched to a gene; V was cut back by 2 bases and J by 8 bases. The CDR3 loop spans 16 amino acids. CDR1 KGHSH and CDR2 LQKENI come from the germline V gene. This chain's CDR3 is CASSPSPGQGADEQFF. CDR3 nucleotides: TGTGCCAGCTCACCATCCCCGGGACAGGGGGCCGATGAGCAGTTCTTC. The full variable domain, its missing parts supplied by reference TRBV18 and TRBJ2-1, is NAGVMQNPRHLVRRRGQEARLRCSPMKGHSHVYWYRQLPEEGLKFMVYLQKENIIDESGMPKERFSAEFPKEGPSILRIQQVVRGDSAAYFCASSPSPGQGADEQFFGPGTRLTVL.

This chain links TRBV27 with TRBJ2-1; 11 bases are shared with TRBD2. The V gene end was trimmed by 4 bases and the J gene end by 3 bases; junction bases not matched to a gene: 2. Per the germline V gene, CDR1 is MNHEY and CDR2 is SMNVEV (reference sequence). This CDR3 spans 15 amino acids. CDR3 in amino acids: CASSSGTSGYNEQFF. CDR3 nucleotide sequence: TGTGCCAGCAGTTCCGGGACTAGCGGCTACAATGAGCAGTTCTTC.

The CDR3 nucleotides read TGTGCCAGCAGTTGGGACAGCCCCTACAATGAGCAGTTCTTC. It specifies CASSWDSPYNEQFF. The chain links TRBV6-5 to TRBJ2-1; 7 bases are shared with TRBD1. Germline values: CDR1 MNHEY, CDR2 SVGAGI. The J segment lost 2 bases and the V segment lost 4 bases, leaving 2 bases of the junction unmatched. The CDR3 loop spans 14 amino acids.

This sequence joins TRBV14 and TRBJ2-1; 8 bases line up with TRBD2. The CDR3 has 12 residues. With 4 bases clipped from V and 8 bases from J, the junction kept 1 base outside the gene matches. Germline CDR1 SGHDN, CDR2 FVKESK. The CDR3 nucleotides are TGTGCCAGCAGCCCGGGGGGGGATGAGCAGTTCTTC. The encoded protein is CASSPGGDEQFF.

The chain links TRBV4-1 to TRBJ2-7; 10 positions match TRBD1. Germline CDR1 MGHRA, CDR2 YSYEKL. CDR3 size: 15 residues. Trimming removed 2 bases from V and 2 bases from J; junction bases left unmatched: 3. The CDR3 is CASSQSGTGAYEQYF. The CDR3 DNA follows: TGCGCCAGCAGCCAAAGTGGGACAGGGGCCTACGAGCAGTACTTC.

This clone was seen a single time. The chain employs TRBV4-1 and TRBJ2-2, with 7 bases aligning to TRBD1. Germline trimming cut 4 bases from V and 8 bases from J; bases unmatched to any gene: 10. Germline CDR1 MGHRA, CDR2 YSYEKL. This CDR3 has 15 residues. CDR3 loop: CASSRATGTTGELFF. The DNA for the CDR3 is TGCGCCAGCAGCCGAGCGACAGGGACAACGGGGGAGCTGTTTTTT.

The chain links TRBV25-1 to TRBJ1-1; D is unclear. V was clipped by 7 bases and J by 5 bases, with 8 bases between them. Looked up from germline, CDR1 is MGHDK and CDR2 is SYGVNS. This CDR3 has 11 residues. The DNA for the CDR3 is TGTGCCAGCAATCTAGGGACTGAAGCTTTCTTT. Translation gives CASNLGTEAFF.

This sequence joins TRBV19 and TRBJ2-1, with 12 bases aligning to TRBD2. This CDR3 is built from 18 residues. The V segment lost 3 bases and the J segment 1 base; nucleotides outside the gene matches: 7. The V gene's germline CDR1 is LNHDA and CDR2 SQIVND (reference sequence). The CDR3, as DNA: TGTGCCAGTAGTATCGGTCTAGCGGGAGGGCCGTCCTACAATGAGCAGTTCTTC. It specifies CASSIGLAGGPSYNEQFF.

The CDR3 nucleotides read TGCGCCAGCAGTGATCTAGCCAACACCGGGGAGCTGTTTTTT. Translated, it gives CASSDLANTGELFF. The chain couples TRBV10-1 to TRBJ2-2, with TRBD2 as a possible D gene (5 bases). The CDR3 length is 14 residues. V lost 3 bases to trimming and J lost 2 bases, with 7 bases between them. Germline assignment: CDR1 WNHNN and CDR2 SYGVQD (reference sequence).

The chain employs TRBV7-2 and TRBJ1-2; D perhaps matches TRBD1 (5 bases). V lost 5 bases and J 3 bases, leaving 19 bases between the germline ends. There are 16 residues in the CDR3. CDR1 is SGHTA and CDR2 is FQGNSA in the germline V gene. The chain's CDR3 is CASSPGTAAVDYGYTF. CDR3 in DNA: TGTGCCAGCAGCCCTGGGACTGCTGCAGTGGACTATGGCTACACCTTC.

The chain recombines TRBV4-2 with TRBJ1-4, with D possibly TRBD1 on 6 matching bases. The CDR3 sequence is 15 residues long. The germline V gene encodes CDR1 LGHNA and CDR2 YNFKEQ. The V gene lost 3 bases and the J gene lost 5 bases, with 13 bases spanning the gap. The CDR3 region has the DNA TGTGCCAGCAGCCAGATCGGGACACTGAATGAAAAACTGTTTTTT. As protein: CASSQIGTLNEKLFF.

This rearrangement joins TRBV15 to TRBJ2-1, with 12 bases fitting TRBD2. Trimming at V came to 9 bases and at J to 2 bases, leaving 5 bases not matched to a gene. CDR1 and CDR2 from the germline V gene are LNHNV and YYDKDF (reference sequence). The CDR3 contains 15 residues. The CDR3 reads CATWTSGAPYNEQFF. DNA of the CDR3: TGTGCCACGTGGACTAGCGGGGCCCCCTACAATGAGCAGTTCTTC.

This clone was observed once. The V gene is TRBV13, the J gene TRBJ2-7, with 9 bases lining up with TRBD1. The J segment lost 4 bases and the V segment lost 1 base, leaving 5 bases of the junction unmatched. CDR3 size: 15 residues. Germline values: CDR1 PRHDT, CDR2 FYEKMQ (reference sequence). The CDR3: CASSLEGQGCYEQYF. The CDR3 coding sequence is TGTGCCAGCAGCTTAGAGGGACAGGGCTGTTACGAGCAGTACTTC.

The V call is TRBV13, the J call TRBJ2-1; 10 nucleotides match TRBD2. Trimming removed 5 bases from V and 5 bases from J; junction bases left unmatched: 6. The V gene's germline CDR1 is PRHDT and CDR2 FYEKMQ (reference sequence). CDR3 size: 15 residues. In nucleotides, the CDR3 is TGTGCCAGCAGCCACGGACTAGCGGTCCACAATGAGCAGTTCTTC. This encodes CASSHGLAVHNEQFF.

This clone is medium-sized within its sample. The V and J genes are TRBV28 and TRBJ2-2, with no clear D. The ends were cut back, 6 bases at V and 1 base at J, with 15 bases in the middle. The CDR3 covers 16 residues. Germline V CDR1 and CDR2: MDHEN, SYDVKM. CDR3 coding DNA: TGTGCCAGCAGCCCGCGGCTGGTATGGAACACCGGGGAGCTGTTTTTT. Amino acids: CASSPRLVWNTGELFF.

This clone showed up just a few times. The chain couples TRBV9 to TRBJ2-7, with D possibly being TRBD1 or TRBD2 (5 bases each). Germline CDR1 and CDR2: SGDLS and YYNGEE. CDR3 length: 15 amino acids. Trimming stripped 2 bases from V and 1 base from J, with 13 bases between. The CDR3 region has the DNA TGTGCCAGCAGCGTCAACCCGGGACGGTCCTACGAGCAGTACTTC. Translation: CASSVNPGRSYEQYF. Full variable domain (missing parts from reference TRBV9 and TRBJ2-7): DSGVTQTPKHLITATGQRVTLRCSPRSGDLSVYWYQQSLDQGLQFLIQYYNGEERAKGNILERFSAQQFPDLHSELNLSSLELGDSALYFCASSVNPGRSYEQYFGPGTRLTVT.

The chain couples TRBV5-6 to TRBJ1-2, with no clear D. Germline assignment: CDR1 SGHDT and CDR2 YYEEEE. V dropped 4 bases and J dropped 5 bases, with 15 bases sitting between them. There are 14 residues in the CDR3. The CDR3 loop is CASSPSATAYGYTF. In nucleotides, the CDR3 is TGTGCCAGCAGCCCCAGCGCGACCGCATATGGCTACACCTTC.

The chain combines TRBV30 with TRBJ1-2, with 8 positions matching TRBD1. J gave up 4 bases and V 1 base, and 5 bases lay outside the gene matches. This CDR3 comprises 14 residues. Germline V gene lookup returns CDR1 GTSNPN and CDR2 SVGIG (reference sequence). CDR3: CAWSDGQGSYGYTF. CDR3 DNA: TGTGCCTGGAGTGACGGACAGGGATCCTATGGCTACACCTTC.

The V call is TRBV7-8, the J call TRBJ2-7; D is ambiguous. The CDR3 has 11 residues. Germline CDR1 reads SGHVS; CDR2 reads FQNEAQ. V was pared by 5 bases and J by 3 bases, with 5 bases between. CDR3 amino acids: CASSLDYEQYF. The CDR3 coding sequence is TGTGCCAGCAGCCTAGACTACGAGCAGTACTTC.

This CDR3 is CASSDRGTDTQYF. Written as DNA, the CDR3 is TGTGCCAGCAGTGACAGGGGCACAGATACGCAGTATTTT. The chain is built from TRBV6-4 and TRBJ2-3; D is uncertain. Germline CDR1 MRHNA, CDR2 SNTAGT. V gave up 2 bases and J gave up 1 base, with 4 bases separating them. CDR3 length equals 13 residues.

This chain joins TRBV5-6 and TRBJ2-1; D call uncertain. CDR3 size: 14 residues. Germline values: CDR1 SGHDT, CDR2 YYEEEE. The V end was cut by 5 bases, the J end by 2 bases, with 11 bases between. The CDR3 region is CASSHSPPYNEQFF. The CDR3 nucleotides read TGTGCCAGCAGTCATTCACCGCCCTACAATGAGCAGTTCTTC.

The rearrangement uses TRBV4-1 and TRBJ2-7; TRBD1 matches 7 bases. The CDR3 extends over 14 amino acids. CDR1 is MGHRA, CDR2 YSYEKL, per germline. The junction had 4 bases not matched to a gene; V was cut back by 3 bases and J by 2 bases. Here the CDR3 DNA reads TGCGCCAGCAGCCAGTGGACAGGAACCTACGAGCAGTACTTC. Translation gives CASSQWTGTYEQYF.

The chain is built from TRBV7-6 and TRBJ2-1; the D is unclear. Trimming shortened V by 0 bases and J by 0 bases, and 6 bases separated the two germline ends. From germline, CDR1 is SGHVS and CDR2 FNYEAQ. The CDR3 has 15 amino acids. As DNA, the CDR3 is TGTGCCAGCAGCTTAGCCCTGAGCTCCTACAATGAGCAGTTCTTC. Encoded protein: CASSLALSSYNEQFF. Full variable domain (rest looked up from reference TRBV7-6 and TRBJ2-1): GAGVSQSPRYKVTKRGQDVALRCDPISGHVSLYWYRQALGQGPEFLTYFNYEAQQDKSGLPNDRFSAERPEGSISTLTIQRTEQRDSAMYRCASSLALSSYNEQFFGPGTRLTVL.

The V gene is TRBV9, the J gene TRBJ2-7; TRBD2 matches at 9 bases. This CDR3 has 15 residues. CDR1 SGDLS and CDR2 YYNGEE come from the germline V gene. After removal of 4 bases from V and 0 bases from J, the junction contained 5 bases not matched to a gene. CDR3 sequence (DNA): TGTGCCAGCAGCCCCTTTAGCGGGAGCTCCTACGAGCAGTACTTC. It translates to CASSPFSGSSYEQYF.

This rearrangement joins TRBV11-3 to TRBJ2-7; D is possibly TRBD1 (5 bases). The germline gives CDR1 SGHNT, CDR2 YENEEA. With 5 bases removed from V and 2 bases from J, the gap between germline ends came to 10 bases. This CDR3 is 13 amino acids long. The CDR3 DNA is TGTGCCAGCAGCCGAAAAGGGGCCTACGAGCAGTACTTC. Amino acid sequence: CASSRKGAYEQYF.

This clone came up once. CDR3: CASSPDPTSGRILSDTQYF. The CDR3 DNA is TGCGCCAGCAGCCCGGACCCGACTAGCGGGAGGATCCTGTCCGATACGCAGTATTTT. The chain recombines TRBV5-1 with TRBJ2-3; 13 nucleotides match TRBD2. Trimming took 4 bases from V and 6 from J; bases not matched to a gene: 17. The CDR3 totals 19 residues. Germline CDR1 is SGHRS and CDR2 is YFSETQ.

The CDR3 loop reads CAISDPPSGTGNEQFF. The CDR3 DNA is TGTGCCATCAGTGACCCCCCTAGCGGGACTGGCAATGAGCAGTTCTTC. V and J are TRBV10-3 and TRBJ2-1; TRBD2 matches at 9 bases. J gave up 6 bases and V 3 bases, and 9 bases lay outside the gene matches. The CDR3 has 16 residues. Germline-derived CDR1 and CDR2 are ENHRY and SYGVKD.

V is TRBV4-1 and J is TRBJ2-2, with D hard to call. Germline V gene data show CDR1 as MGHRA and CDR2 as YSYEKL. The CDR3 is 15 residues long. V lost 1 base to trimming and J lost 6 bases, with 12 bases between them. CDR3 in amino acids: CASSQVDSLAGELFF. Written as DNA, the CDR3 is TGCGCCAGCAGCCAAGTTGATAGCCTTGCCGGGGAGCTGTTTTTT.

A single count supports this clone. J is TRBJ2-7 and V is TRBV13; 9 bases are a match to TRBD2. Trimming cost V 5 bases and J 0 bases; bases outside gene matches: 14. The CDR3 sequence is 18 residues long. Germline V gives CDR1 PRHDT, CDR2 FYEKMQ (reference sequence). CDR3 sequence: CASSLLGAGGSSSYEQYF. CDR3 sequence (DNA): TGTGCCAGCAGCCTACTCGGGGCGGGAGGGTCAAGCTCCTACGAGCAGTACTTC.

The chain combines TRBV27 with TRBJ2-1; tentative D call: TRBD1 (5 bases). V was cut by 3 bases and J by 9 bases, with 9 bases left in between. Germline loops: CDR1 MNHEY, CDR2 SMNVEV (reference sequence). This CDR3 comprises 12 residues. The CDR3 spells CASSFPRGEQFF. The CDR3 nucleotides are TGTGCCAGCAGTTTCCCTAGGGGTGAGCAGTTCTTC.